This T cell receptor (beta chain) is from a study of T cells after yellow fever vaccination (dated by TCRdb to between 2019 and 2020). The study in broad terms: The SMART-Seq v4 Ultra Low Input RNA kit was used to prepare libraries from fractions with low cell numbers. To follow T-cell clones before and after both primary and booster YFV17D yellow fever vaccination, bulk TCR alpha and beta repertoires underwent longitudinal sequencing. Two healthy male donors, one aged 18 to 29 and one aged 30 to 40 years, made up the cohort. Bulk PBMC replicates and cell subsets were isolated from blood drawn at multiple timepoints before and after both primary and secondary immunization. Paper-wide results and their limitations: A small fraction of clonotypes showed up in both the CD4 and CD8 compartments, probably as a result of convergent recombination. Because the study included only two donors, the extent to which the findings can be generalized is limited. The secondary T-cell response was weaker than the primary response but faster, peaking on day 5 instead of day 15. Most clones expanded after primary vaccination (around 97% of CD4 and over 80% of CD8) were re-detected after the booster, suggesting that broad memory maintenance occurred. Computational filtering was needed because FACS-sorted repertoires could contain abundant contaminating clonotypes from the bulk population.

In the paper's terms, the treatment or condition label means: live attenuated yellow fever vaccine strain. At each blood-draw timepoint, two biological replicates of bulk PBMCs were collected. PBMCs were isolated from peripheral blood using a standard Ficoll-Paque protocol. TriZol was used to extract RNA from bulk PBMCs, from CD4 and CD8 fractions, and from dextramer-positive and dextramer-negative fractions. In the case of this clonotype: Its antigen is not yet known. Base qualities were left out, and no much larger clone turns up one base away.

For sequencing, an Illumina NovaSeq 6000 was employed. Synthesis of TCR cDNA relied on 5'RACE template switching, a step that introduced a universal primer site along with unique molecular identifiers. Priming for cDNA synthesis came from both the TCR alpha and TCR beta constant segments. Two PCR steps were used to amplify libraries, with sample barcodes and sequencing adapters being added in the second step. Sequencing of libraries was performed on Illumina HiSeq 2500 (2x100 bp) or NovaSeq (2x150 bp). The authors' analysis ran thus. MIGEC handled demultiplexing of reads and collapsing into UMI consensus sequences, while MiXCR performed V(D)J alignment. Vaccine-responding clonotypes were identified with edgeR using replicate PBMC samples, with FDR below 0.01 and a log2 fold change above 5 up to day 15 being required. Each bulk clonotype received a CD4 or CD8 identity based on whether the sequenced CD4 or CD8 repertoire contained that clonotype at higher abundance. The public reads were reprocessed in TCRdb via fastp at Q25 and MiXCR, keeping in-frame beta chains. Each CDR3 protein appears once, grouped with its most common genes and DNA. Clone size and V and J calls follow TCRdb, not the original study. Here the sample has some 240,000 distinct CDR3 sequences; about 3.7% occur a single time. Together, the top ten hold around 20% of the sample.

CDR1 and CDR2 (KGHDR, SFDVKD) derive from the germline V gene. The V end gives up 1 base and the J end 1 base, leaving 2 bases in the junction not matched to a gene. The CDR3 holds 15 amino acids from the cysteine to the phenylalanine. Left in the record is the CDR3 DNA by itself, 45 bases read in frame from the first base. This receptor was taken from a man between 18 and 29 years old who received the YFV17D yellow fever vaccine. The sample consisted of PBMCs, taken 15 days after the yellow fever booster vaccination. This chain joins TRBV24-1 to TRBJ1-1; 7 nucleotides in the junction match TRBD1. The encoded CDR3 is CATSDFGQENTEAFF. Here is the DNA: TGTGCCACCAGTGATTTCGGACAGGAGAACACTGAAGCTTTCTTT.